This entry lists 25 T cell receptor beta chains sequenced from one sample in a study of blood T cell repertoires in COVID-19. Only in-frame clones appear in the TCRdb table, and some are missing; sequencing was by immunoSEQ multiplex PCR. The sample gives roughly 330,000 clones, around 87% of which show up once; 5.3% is in the top ten. Sequencing was carried out using PBMCs or T cells enriched from blood (not recorded which). The receptor source for this set is a woman aged 30 to 39 who had recovered from COVID-19.

This clone was observed a single time. The J gene is TRBJ1-5, the V gene TRBV15, with 7 bases lining up with TRBD1. V dropped 5 bases and J dropped 5; count of bases not matched to a gene: 6. The CDR3 runs to 14 residues. Germline CDR1 and CDR2: LNHNV and YYDKDF (reference sequence). CDR3 amino acids: CATSGRTGDQPQHF. CDR3 coding DNA: TGTGCCACCAGCGGGCGGACAGGAGATCAGCCCCAGCATTTT. Full variable domain (remainder filled in from reference TRBV15 and TRBJ1-5): DAMVIQNPRYQVTQFGKPVTLSCSQTLNHNVMYWYQQKSSQAPKLLFHYYDKDFNNEADTPDNFQSRRPNTSFCFLDIRSPGLGDTAMYLCATSGRTGDQPQHFGDGTRLSIL.

This clone was found once. The gene calls are TRBV6-5 and TRBJ1-2; D not resolved. The CDR3 runs to 16 residues. Germline V gene data show CDR1 as MNHEY and CDR2 as SVGAGI. The V and J ends lost 2 bases and 4 bases respectively, with 17 bases between them. DNA for the CDR3: TGTGCCAGCAGTTACGCCCCGGGAGCCCTACCCTATGGCTACACCTTC. It codes for CASSYAPGALPYGYTF.

By proportion, this clone is medium-sized. The V call is TRBV6-2 or TRBV6-3, the J call TRBJ2-2, with a possible D match to TRBD2 (6 bases). V was pared by 5 bases and J by 4 bases, with 14 bases between. The CDR3 sequence is 15 residues long. Germline V lookup: CDR1 MNHEY, CDR2 SVGEGT. The CDR3 DNA is TGTGCCAGCAGTATCCTAGCGCGGAGCACCGGGGAGCTGTTTTTT. Encoded protein: CASSILARSTGELFF.

This clone was found once. This chain joins TRBV19 and TRBJ1-5; perhaps TRBD1 as D (5 bases). The CDR3 is 14 amino acids. V was shortened by 7 bases and J by 7 bases, with 17 bases between the two germline ends. The germline V gene encodes CDR1 LNHDA and CDR2 SQIVND (reference sequence). Written as DNA, the CDR3 is TGTGCCAGTACTCTTCTCCAGGGAAGCCAGCCCCAGCATTTT. Translation gives CASTLLQGSQPQHF.

V and J are TRBV10-1 and TRBJ1-2; D is uncertain. Germline-derived CDR1 and CDR2 are WNHNN and SYGVQD (reference sequence). V gave up 0 bases and J gave up 4 bases, with 6 bases separating them. The CDR3 covers 13 residues. CDR3 region: CASSESRIYGYTF. In DNA form, the CDR3 reads TGCGCCAGCAGTGAGTCCAGGATCTATGGCTACACCTTC.

The chain couples TRBV21-1 to TRBJ2-7; TRBD2, the D gene given by the table, was not confirmed from the DNA. TRBV21-1 is a known pseudogene. This CDR3 comprises 16 residues. The DNA for the CDR3 is TGTGCCAGCAGCAATCTCCAGCGGGGGCCACCCTACGAGCAGTACTTC. This codes for CASSNLQRGPPYEQYF.

The chain is built from TRBV30 and TRBJ1-5, with a tentative D call TRBD1 (5 bases). Germline CDR1 is GTSNPN and CDR2 is SVGIG (reference sequence). CDR3 size: 16 residues. V gave up 1 base and J gave up 0 bases, with 13 bases separating them. CDR3 sequence: CAWSAFGHNSNQPQHF. CDR3 DNA sequence: TGTGCCTGGAGTGCTTTTGGACACAATAGCAATCAGCCCCAGCATTTT.

The chain carries TRBV6-4 and TRBJ1-1, with D perhaps matching TRBD1 (6 bases). The CDR3 loop spans 14 amino acids. Trimming cost V 4 bases and J 4 bases, with 13 bases left between them. Germline CDR1 and CDR2: MRHNA and SNTAGT. This CDR3 reads CASSGRGRGTEAFF. Here the CDR3 DNA reads TGTGCCAGCAGTGGGCGGGGGCGCGGCACTGAAGCTTTCTTT.

This clone was seen once. The chain joins TRBV28 to TRBJ1-1; 10 positions agree with TRBD1. After removal of 8 bases from V and 4 bases from J, the junction contained 1 base not matched to a gene. The CDR3 runs 12 residues. Germline lookup yields CDR1 MDHEN and CDR2 SYDVKM. Here the CDR3 reads CASDRGPTEAFF. The CDR3 bases are TGTGCCAGCGACAGGGGGCCCACTGAAGCTTTCTTT.

This chain links TRBV2 with TRBJ1-5; D is ambiguous. CDR3 length: 15 residues. Trimming removed 3 bases from V and 5 bases from J, with 14 bases in between. CDR1 is SNHLY and CDR2 is FYNNEI in the germline V gene. CDR3 residues: CASSEVSGGHQPQHF. In DNA, the CDR3 is TGTGCCAGCAGTGAGGTATCCGGTGGGCATCAGCCCCAGCATTTT.

The chain carries TRBV9 and TRBJ2-1; 11 nucleotides align to TRBD2. The CDR3 runs to 17 residues. CDR1 SGDLS and CDR2 YYNGEE come from the germline V gene. V dropped 3 bases and J dropped 5; count of bases not matched to a gene: 10. The CDR3 DNA sequence: TGTGCCAGCAGCGCACGGATCACTAGCGGGAGTAACAATGAGCAGTTCTTC. It is translated as CASSARITSGSNNEQFF.

The chain uses TRBV4-1 and TRBJ2-7; D is perhaps TRBD2 (6 bases). From germline, CDR1 is MGHRA and CDR2 YSYEKL. This CDR3 comprises 14 residues. V lost 5 bases and J 3 bases, leaving 14 bases between the germline ends. The DNA for the CDR3 is TGCGCCAGCAGCTCCCGAGTCGGGGGCTACGAGCAGTACTTC. Translating gives CASSSRVGGYEQYF.

A remark on this clone: Within the sample, other DNA sequences also encode this same CDR3. This chain links TRBV9 with TRBJ2-3; 9 bases are a match to TRBD2. V gave up 3 bases and J gave up 0 bases; unmatched junction bases: 2. The CDR3 contains 15 residues. Germline assignment: CDR1 SGDLS and CDR2 YYNGEE. DNA for the CDR3: TGTGCCAGCAGCGCCACTAGCGGGAGCACAGATACGCAGTATTTT. As protein: CASSATSGSTDTQYF.

This CDR3 is CASSLTGVSGNTIYF. CDR3 DNA sequence: TGTGCCAGCAGCTTGACAGGGGTTTCTGGAAACACCATATATTTT. The chain has TRBV7-2 and TRBJ1-3, with 8 bases fitting TRBD1. Germline loops: CDR1 SGHTA, CDR2 FQGNSA. This CDR3 contains 15 residues. With V trimmed by 3 bases and J by 1 base, 2 bases remained unmatched. Combining the CDR3 with reference TRBV7-2 and TRBJ1-3 gives the whole variable domain GAGVSQSPSNKVTEKGKDVELRCDPISGHTALYWYRQSLGQGLEFLIYFQGNSAPDKSGLPSDRFSAERTGGSVSTLTIQRTQQEDSAVYLCASSLTGVSGNTIYFGEGSWLTVV.

The gene calls are TRBV9 and TRBJ2-2; D uncertain. With 5 bases removed from V and 4 bases from J, the gap between germline ends came to 15 bases. This CDR3 is 15 amino acids long. CDR1 and CDR2 from the germline V gene are SGDLS and YYNGEE. CDR3 amino acids: CASSHDNLGTGELFF. The CDR3, as DNA: TGTGCCAGCAGTCATGACAATCTCGGCACCGGGGAGCTGTTTTTT. The full variable domain, its missing parts supplied by reference TRBV9 and TRBJ2-2, is DSGVTQTPKHLITATGQRVTLRCSPRSGDLSVYWYQQSLDQGLQFLIQYYNGEERAKGNILERFSAQQFPDLHSELNLSSLELGDSALYFCASSHDNLGTGELFFGEGSRLTVL.

The chain carries TRBV5-6 and TRBJ2-7; TRBD2 is a possible D gene (5 bases). V was trimmed by 4 bases and J by 0 bases, leaving 8 bases between them. The CDR3 totals 13 residues. From germline, CDR1 is SGHDT and CDR2 YYEEEE. CDR3 region: CASSKLGSYEQYF. In DNA, the CDR3 is TGTGCCAGCAGCAAACTAGGCTCCTACGAGCAGTACTTC. The full variable domain, completed using reference TRBV5-6 and TRBJ2-7, is DAGVTQSPTHLIKTRGQQVTLRCSPKSGHDTVSWYQQALGQGPQFIFQYYEEEERQRGNFPDRFSGHQFPNYSSELNVNALLLGDSALYLCASSKLGSYEQYFGPGTRLTVT.

The rearrangement uses TRBV10-3 and TRBJ2-7, with TRBD1 identical over 7 bases. Unmatched junction bases numbered 4, after V lost 0 bases and J lost 2 bases. CDR1 and CDR2 from the germline V gene are ENHRY and SYGVKD. The CDR3 is 15 amino acids. The CDR3 DNA is TGTGCCATCAGTGAGTCGAGGACAGGTACCTACGAGCAGTACTTC. Protein: CAISESRTGTYEQYF.

The V and J genes are TRBV19 and TRBJ1-2; 8 positions agree with TRBD1. Germline V CDR1 and CDR2: LNHDA, SQIVND (reference sequence). V lost 4 bases to trimming and J lost 4 bases; unmatched junction nucleotides: 14. CDR3 length equals 17 residues. The CDR3 DNA reads as TGTGCCAGTAGTACCGCCGGGACAGGCTCCCCTTCCTATGGCTACACCTTC. This gives the protein CASSTAGTGSPSYGYTF.

V and J are TRBV5-1 and TRBJ2-5; D might be TRBD1 (6 bases). There are 14 residues in the CDR3. V was shortened by 3 bases and J by 4 bases, with 13 bases between the two germline ends. The germline V gene encodes CDR1 SGHRS and CDR2 YFSETQ. The CDR3 loop is CASSSQGSLETQYF. As DNA, the CDR3 is TGCGCCAGCAGCTCACAGGGATCTCTAGAGACCCAGTACTTC.

V and J are TRBV12-5 and TRBJ1-2; 7 nucleotides align to TRBD1. V dropped 3 bases and J dropped 4; count of bases not matched to a gene: 8. CDR1 is LGHNT, CDR2 FRNRAP, per germline. This CDR3 is built from 15 residues. The CDR3 sequence is CASGLEGAVLYGYTF. The DNA for the CDR3 is TGTGCTAGTGGTTTAGAGGGGGCGGTCCTCTATGGCTACACCTTC.

The chain uses TRBV23-1 and TRBJ2-5; D unresolved. TRBV23-1 is an open reading frame whose function is uncertain. V was pared by 8 bases and J by 5 bases, with 9 bases between. The CDR3 runs to 11 residues. Here the CDR3 DNA reads TGCGCCAGCTCTACCCTGGAGACCCAGTACTTC. It specifies CASSTLETQYF.

The chain is built from TRBV30 and TRBJ1-2; no firm D call. There are 11 residues in the CDR3. Trimming stripped 2 bases from V and 4 bases from J, with 5 bases between. Germline-derived CDR1 and CDR2 are GTSNPN and SVGIG (reference sequence). CDR3 residues: CAWSYGYGYTF. CDR3 in DNA: TGTGCCTGGAGTTACGGCTATGGCTACACCTTC.

The chain uses TRBV27 and TRBJ1-5; D is ambiguous. V dropped 3 bases and J dropped 2 bases, with 11 bases sitting between them. In germline, CDR1 is MNHEY, CDR2 SMNVEV (reference sequence). This CDR3 contains 15 residues. CDR3 protein: CASSFFGLGNQPQHF. CDR3 bases: TGTGCCAGCAGTTTCTTCGGACTGGGCAATCAGCCCCAGCATTTT.

The chain links TRBV6-5 to TRBJ2-3; 12 bases agree with TRBD2. The ends lost 6 bases at V and 4 bases at J; junction bases unmatched: 5. The CDR3 is 15 residues long. Germline CDR1 reads MNHEY; CDR2 reads SVGAGI. CDR3 protein: CASSPTSGSPDTQYF. In DNA, the CDR3 is TGTGCCAGCAGCCCGACTAGCGGGAGTCCAGATACGCAGTATTTT.

CDR3 loop: CASSLGTGWATDTQYF. Here the CDR3 DNA reads TGTGCCAGCAGTTTGGGGACAGGTTGGGCCACAGATACGCAGTATTTT. J is TRBJ2-3 and V is TRBV6-5; TRBD1 aligns across 8 bases. V shed 4 bases and J 2 bases; nucleotides not matched to a gene: 8. The CDR3 contains 16 residues. Germline-derived CDR1 and CDR2 are MNHEY and SVGAGI.